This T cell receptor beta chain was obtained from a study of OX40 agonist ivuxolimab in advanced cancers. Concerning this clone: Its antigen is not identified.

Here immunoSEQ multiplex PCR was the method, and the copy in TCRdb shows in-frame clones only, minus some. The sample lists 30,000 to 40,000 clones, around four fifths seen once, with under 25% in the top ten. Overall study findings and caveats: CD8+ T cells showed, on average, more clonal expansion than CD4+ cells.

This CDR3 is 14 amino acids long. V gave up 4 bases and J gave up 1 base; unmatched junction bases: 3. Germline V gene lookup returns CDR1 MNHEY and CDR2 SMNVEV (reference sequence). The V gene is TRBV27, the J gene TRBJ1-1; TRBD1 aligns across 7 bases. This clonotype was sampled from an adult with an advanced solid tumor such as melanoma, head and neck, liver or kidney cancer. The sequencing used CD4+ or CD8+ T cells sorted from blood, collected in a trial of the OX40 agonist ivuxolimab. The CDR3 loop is CASSWGQQNTEAFF. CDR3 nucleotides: TGTGCCAGCAGTTGGGGACAGCAGAACACTGAAGCTTTCTTT.